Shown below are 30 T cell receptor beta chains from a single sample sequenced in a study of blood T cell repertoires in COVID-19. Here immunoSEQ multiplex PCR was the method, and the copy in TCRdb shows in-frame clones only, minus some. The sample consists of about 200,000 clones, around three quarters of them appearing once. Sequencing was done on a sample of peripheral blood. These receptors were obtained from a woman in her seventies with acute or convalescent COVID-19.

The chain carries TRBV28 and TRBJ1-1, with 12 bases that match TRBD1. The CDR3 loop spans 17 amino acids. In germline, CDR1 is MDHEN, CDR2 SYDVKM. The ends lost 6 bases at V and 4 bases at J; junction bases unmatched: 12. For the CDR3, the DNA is TGTGCCAGCAGGCAATTATGGGACAGGGGGCTCGGCACTGAAGCTTTCTTT. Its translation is CASRQLWDRGLGTEAFF.

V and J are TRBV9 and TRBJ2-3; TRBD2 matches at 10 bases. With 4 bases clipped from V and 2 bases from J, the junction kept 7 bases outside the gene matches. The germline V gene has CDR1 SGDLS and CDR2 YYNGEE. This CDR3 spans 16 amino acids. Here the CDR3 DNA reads TGTGCCAGCAGCCCAACCGGGACTAGCGACACAGATACGCAGTATTTT. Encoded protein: CASSPTGTSDTDTQYF.

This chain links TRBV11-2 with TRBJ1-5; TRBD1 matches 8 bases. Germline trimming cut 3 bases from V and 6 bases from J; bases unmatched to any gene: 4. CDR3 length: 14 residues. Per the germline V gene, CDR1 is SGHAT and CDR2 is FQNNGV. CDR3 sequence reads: CASSLGTGGQPQHF. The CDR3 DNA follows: TGTGCCAGCAGCTTGGGGACAGGAGGTCAGCCCCAGCATTTT.

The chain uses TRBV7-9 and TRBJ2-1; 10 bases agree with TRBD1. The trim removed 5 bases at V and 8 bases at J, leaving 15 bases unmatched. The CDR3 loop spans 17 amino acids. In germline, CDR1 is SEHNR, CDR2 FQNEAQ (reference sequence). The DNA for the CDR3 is TGTGCCAGCAGCCGCCTGCCCGGGACAGGGGAGGGCTATGAGCAGTTCTTC. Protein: CASSRLPGTGEGYEQFF.

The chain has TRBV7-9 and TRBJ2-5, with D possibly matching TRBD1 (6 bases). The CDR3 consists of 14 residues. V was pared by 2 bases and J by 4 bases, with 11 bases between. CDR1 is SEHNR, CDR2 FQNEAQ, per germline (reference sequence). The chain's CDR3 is CASSLLGAGETQYF. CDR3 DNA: TGTGCCAGCAGCTTACTGGGGGCGGGAGAGACCCAGTACTTC.

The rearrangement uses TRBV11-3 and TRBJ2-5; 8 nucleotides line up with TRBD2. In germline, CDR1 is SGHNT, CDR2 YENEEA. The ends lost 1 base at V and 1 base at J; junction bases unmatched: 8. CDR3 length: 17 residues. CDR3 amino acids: CASSLGRSSGAQETQYF. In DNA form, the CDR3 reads TGTGCCAGCAGCTTAGGTCGGAGTAGCGGGGCCCAAGAGACCCAGTACTTC.

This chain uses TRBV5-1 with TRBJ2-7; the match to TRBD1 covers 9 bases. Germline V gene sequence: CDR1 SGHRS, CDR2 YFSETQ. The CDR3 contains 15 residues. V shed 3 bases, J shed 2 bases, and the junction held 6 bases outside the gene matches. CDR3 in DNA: TGCGCCAGCAGCTCCATGACAGGGGGTACCTACGAGCAGTACTTC. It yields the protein CASSSMTGGTYEQYF.

The CDR3 DNA follows: TGTGCCACCAGCAGAGGAGGGCCAACTAATGAAAAACTGTTTTTT. Translated: CATSRGGPTNEKLFF. The rearrangement uses TRBV15 and TRBJ1-4; D remains unclear. Trimming removed 1 base at V and 0 bases at J, with 6 bases between. Per the germline V gene, CDR1 is LNHNV and CDR2 is YYDKDF (reference sequence). This CDR3 has 15 amino acids.

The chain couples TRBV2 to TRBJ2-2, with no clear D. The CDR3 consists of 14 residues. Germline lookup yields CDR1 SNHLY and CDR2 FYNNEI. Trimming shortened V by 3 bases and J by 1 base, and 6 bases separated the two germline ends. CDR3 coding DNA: TGTGCCAGCAGTGAGAGCGAGAACACCGGGGAGCTGTTTTTT. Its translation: CASSESENTGELFF.

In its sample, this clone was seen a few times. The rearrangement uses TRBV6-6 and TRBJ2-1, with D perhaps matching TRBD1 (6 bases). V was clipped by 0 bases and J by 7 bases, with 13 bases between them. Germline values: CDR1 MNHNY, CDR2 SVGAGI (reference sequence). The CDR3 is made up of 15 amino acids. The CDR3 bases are TGTGCCAGCAGTTACTCCGGGACAACGGGGAATGAGCAGTTCTTC. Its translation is CASSYSGTTGNEQFF.

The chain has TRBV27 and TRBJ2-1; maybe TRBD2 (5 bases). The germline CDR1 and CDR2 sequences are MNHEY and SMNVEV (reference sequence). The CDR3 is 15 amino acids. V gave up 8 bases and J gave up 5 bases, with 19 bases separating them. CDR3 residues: CASALSGSPHNEQFF. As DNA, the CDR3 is TGTGCCAGCGCCCTTTCTGGGAGTCCCCACAATGAGCAGTTCTTC.

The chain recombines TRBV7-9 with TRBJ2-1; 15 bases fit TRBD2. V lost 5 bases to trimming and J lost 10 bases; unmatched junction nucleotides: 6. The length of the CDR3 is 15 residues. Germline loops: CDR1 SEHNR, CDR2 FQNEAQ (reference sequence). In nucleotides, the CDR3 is TGTGCCAGCAGCAAGCCGGGACTAGCGGGAGGAGAGCAGTTCTTC. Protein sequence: CASSKPGLAGGEQFF.

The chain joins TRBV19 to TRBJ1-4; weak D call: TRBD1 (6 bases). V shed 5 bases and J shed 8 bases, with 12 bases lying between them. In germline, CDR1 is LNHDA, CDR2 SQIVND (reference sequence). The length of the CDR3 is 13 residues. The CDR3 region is CASSAQGREKLFF. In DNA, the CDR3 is TGTGCCAGTAGTGCACAGGGCAGGGAAAAACTGTTTTTT.

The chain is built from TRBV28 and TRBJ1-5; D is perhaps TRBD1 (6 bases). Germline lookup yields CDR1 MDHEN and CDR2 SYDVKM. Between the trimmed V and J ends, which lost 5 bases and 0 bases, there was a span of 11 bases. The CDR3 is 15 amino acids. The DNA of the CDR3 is TGTGCCAGCAGTATAGGGACATATAGCAATCAGCCCCAGCATTTT. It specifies CASSIGTYSNQPQHF.

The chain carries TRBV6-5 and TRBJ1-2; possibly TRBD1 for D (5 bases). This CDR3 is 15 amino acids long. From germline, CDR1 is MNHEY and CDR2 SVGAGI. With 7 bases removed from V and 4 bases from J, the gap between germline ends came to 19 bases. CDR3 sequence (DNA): TGTGCCAGCACCACCTCCGGCAGGGACTTCTATGGCTACACCTTC. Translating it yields CASTTSGRDFYGYTF.

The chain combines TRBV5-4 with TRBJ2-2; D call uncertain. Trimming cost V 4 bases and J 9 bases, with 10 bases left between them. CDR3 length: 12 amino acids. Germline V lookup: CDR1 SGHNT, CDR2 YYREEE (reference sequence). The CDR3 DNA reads TGTGCCAGCAGCCTCCCGACTCGGGAGCTGTTTTTT. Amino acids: CASSLPTRELFF.

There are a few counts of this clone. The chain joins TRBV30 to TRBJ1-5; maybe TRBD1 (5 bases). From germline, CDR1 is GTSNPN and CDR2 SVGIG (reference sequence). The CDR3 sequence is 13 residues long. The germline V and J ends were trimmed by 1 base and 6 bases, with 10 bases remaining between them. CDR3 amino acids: CAWSAGEGQPQHF. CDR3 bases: TGTGCCTGGAGTGCGGGGGAAGGTCAGCCCCAGCATTTT.

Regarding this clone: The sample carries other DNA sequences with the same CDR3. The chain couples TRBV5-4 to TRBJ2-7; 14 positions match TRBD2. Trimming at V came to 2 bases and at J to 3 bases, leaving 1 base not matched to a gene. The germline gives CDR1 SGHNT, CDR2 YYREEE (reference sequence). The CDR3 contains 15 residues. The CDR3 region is CASSFGTSGSYEQYF. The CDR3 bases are TGTGCCAGCAGCTTCGGGACTAGCGGGAGCTACGAGCAGTACTTC.

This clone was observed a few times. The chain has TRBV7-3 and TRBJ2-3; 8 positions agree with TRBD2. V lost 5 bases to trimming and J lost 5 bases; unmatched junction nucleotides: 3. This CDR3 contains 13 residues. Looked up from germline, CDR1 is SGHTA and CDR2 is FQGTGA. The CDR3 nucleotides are TGTGCCAGCAGCCTTCTAGCGGGAGATACGCAGTATTTT. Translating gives CASSLLAGDTQYF.

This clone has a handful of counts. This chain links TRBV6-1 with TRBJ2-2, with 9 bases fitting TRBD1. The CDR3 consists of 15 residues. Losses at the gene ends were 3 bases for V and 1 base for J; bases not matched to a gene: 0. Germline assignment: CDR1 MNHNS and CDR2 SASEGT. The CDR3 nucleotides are TGTGCCAGCAGTGAGGGACAGGGGAACACCGGGGAGCTGTTTTTT. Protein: CASSEGQGNTGELFF.

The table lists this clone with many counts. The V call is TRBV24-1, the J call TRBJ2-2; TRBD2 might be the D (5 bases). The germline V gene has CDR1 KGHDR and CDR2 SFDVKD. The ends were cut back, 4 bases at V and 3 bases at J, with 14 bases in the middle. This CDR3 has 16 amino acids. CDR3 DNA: TGTGCCACCAGTGACCCCCGGACTGGGGACACCGGGGAGCTGTTTTTT. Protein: CATSDPRTGDTGELFF.

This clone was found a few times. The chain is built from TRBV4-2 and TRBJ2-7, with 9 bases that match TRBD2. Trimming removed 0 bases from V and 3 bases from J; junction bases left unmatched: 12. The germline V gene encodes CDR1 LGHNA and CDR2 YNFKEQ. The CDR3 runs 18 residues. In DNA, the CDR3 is TGTGCCAGCAGCCAAGAGGTAACTAGCGGGCAACTGATCTACGAGCAGTACTTC. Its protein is CASSQEVTSGQLIYEQYF.

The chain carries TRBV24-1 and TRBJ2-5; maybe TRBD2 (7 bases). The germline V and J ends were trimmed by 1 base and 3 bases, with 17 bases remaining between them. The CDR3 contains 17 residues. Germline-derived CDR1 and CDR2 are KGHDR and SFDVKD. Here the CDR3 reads CATSDLPGAGAKETQYF. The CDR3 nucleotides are TGTGCCACCAGTGATTTACCTGGTGCGGGGGCCAAAGAGACCCAGTACTTC.

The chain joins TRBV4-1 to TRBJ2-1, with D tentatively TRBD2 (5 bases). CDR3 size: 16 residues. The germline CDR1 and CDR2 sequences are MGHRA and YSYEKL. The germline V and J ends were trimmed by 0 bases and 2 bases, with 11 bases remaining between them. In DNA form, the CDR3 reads TGCGCCAGCAGCCAAGAGTTACGGGGAACCTACAATGAGCAGTTCTTC. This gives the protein CASSQELRGTYNEQFF.

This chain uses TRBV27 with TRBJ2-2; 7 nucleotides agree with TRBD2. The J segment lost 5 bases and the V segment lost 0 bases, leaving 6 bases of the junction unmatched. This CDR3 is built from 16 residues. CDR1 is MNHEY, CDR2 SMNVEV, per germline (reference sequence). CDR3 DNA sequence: TGTGCCAGCAGTTTATCGGGGAGGGGACGGACCGGGGAGCTGTTTTTT. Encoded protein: CASSLSGRGRTGELFF.

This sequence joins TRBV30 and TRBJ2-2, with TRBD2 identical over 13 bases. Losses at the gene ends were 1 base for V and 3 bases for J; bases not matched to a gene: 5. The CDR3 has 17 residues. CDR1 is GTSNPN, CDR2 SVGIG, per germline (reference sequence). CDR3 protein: CAWSAGTSGMYTGELFF. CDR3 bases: TGTGCCTGGAGTGCAGGGACTAGCGGGATGTACACCGGGGAGCTGTTTTTT. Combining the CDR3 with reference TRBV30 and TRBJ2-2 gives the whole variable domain SQTIHQWPATLVQPVGSPLSLECTVEGTSNPNLYWYRQAAGRGLQLLFYSVGIGQISSEVPQNLSASRPQDRQFILSSKKLLLSDSGFYLCAWSAGTSGMYTGELFFGEGSRLTVL.

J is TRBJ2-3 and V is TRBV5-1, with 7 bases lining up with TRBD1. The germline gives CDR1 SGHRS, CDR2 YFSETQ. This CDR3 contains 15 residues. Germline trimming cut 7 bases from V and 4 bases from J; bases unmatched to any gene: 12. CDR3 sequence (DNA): TGCGCCAGCTCCGGGGAAGGGGGCGCTTCAGATACGCAGTATTTT. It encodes CASSGEGGASDTQYF.

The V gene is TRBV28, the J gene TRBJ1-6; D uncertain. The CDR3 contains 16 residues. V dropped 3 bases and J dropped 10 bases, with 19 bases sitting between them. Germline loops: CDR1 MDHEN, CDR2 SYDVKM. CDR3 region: CASSLGIGWGDSPLHF. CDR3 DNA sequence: TGTGCCAGCAGTTTGGGGATAGGCTGGGGAGACTCACCCCTCCACTTT. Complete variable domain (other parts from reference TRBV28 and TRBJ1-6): DVKVTQSSRYLVKRTGEKVFLECVQDMDHENMFWYRQDPGLGLRLIYFSYDVKMKEKGDIPEGYSVSREKKERFSLILESASTNQTSMYLCASSLGIGWGDSPLHFGNGTRLTVT.

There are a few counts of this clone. DNA of the CDR3: TGTGCCAGCAGCTCCTCTCTAAGGGGAAGCTATGGCTACACCTTC. The encoded protein is CASSSSLRGSYGYTF. The chain couples TRBV28 to TRBJ1-2; D may be TRBD1 (5 bases). This CDR3 spans 15 amino acids. CDR1 MDHEN and CDR2 SYDVKM come from the germline V gene. The germline V and J ends were trimmed by 6 bases and 4 bases, with 18 bases remaining between them.

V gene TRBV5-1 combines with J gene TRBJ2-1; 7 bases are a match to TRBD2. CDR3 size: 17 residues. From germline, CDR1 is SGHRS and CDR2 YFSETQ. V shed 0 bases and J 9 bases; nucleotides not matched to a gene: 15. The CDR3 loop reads CASSLEESLGGGFEQFF. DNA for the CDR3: TGCGCCAGCAGCTTGGAGGAGTCGTTGGGCGGGGGATTTGAGCAGTTCTTC.